This T cell receptor (beta chain) was identified during a study of T-cell reconstitution after alpha-beta-depleted transplantation in children. General study findings and limits: From surviving recipient T cells and thymic progenitors came the high day-60 TCRbeta diversity observed in some patients. By about two months after transplant, alpha-beta T cells reportedly arose from several hundred graft clones that had expanded.

The J segment lost 9 bases and the V segment lost 2 bases, leaving 3 bases of the junction unmatched. Per germline, CDR1 DFQATT and CDR2 SNEGSKA (reference sequence). The CDR3 totals 13 residues. Preparation of the TCRbeta library used unique molecular identifiers. TCRdb recomputed calls from the PCR reads with MiXCR, one row per CDR3 protein. Of some 450,000 distinct CDR3 sequences listed, 43% are singletons. As for this clonotype: Its target is not known.

The chain employs TRBV20-1 and TRBJ1-6; 8 bases are a match to TRBD1. Sequenced material: PBMCs, taken before TCRalphabeta/CD19-depleted stem cell transplant. The sequence was collected from a girl aged 2 to 10 with aplastic anemia, due to receive a stem cell transplant. DNA for the CDR3: TGCAGTGCTAGAAGGACAGGGCGTTCACCCCTCCACTTT. Protein: CSARRTGRSPLHF.